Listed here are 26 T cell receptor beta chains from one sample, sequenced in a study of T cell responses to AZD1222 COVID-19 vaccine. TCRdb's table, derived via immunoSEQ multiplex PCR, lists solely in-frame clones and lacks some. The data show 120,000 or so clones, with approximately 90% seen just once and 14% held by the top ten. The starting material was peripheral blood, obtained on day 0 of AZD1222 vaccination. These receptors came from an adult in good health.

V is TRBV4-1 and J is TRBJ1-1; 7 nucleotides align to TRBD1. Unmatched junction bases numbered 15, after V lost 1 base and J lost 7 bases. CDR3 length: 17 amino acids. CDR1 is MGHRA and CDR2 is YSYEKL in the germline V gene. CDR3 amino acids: CASSQGRSSGGKGEAFF. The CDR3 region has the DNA TGCGCCAGCAGCCAAGGACGATCTTCAGGGGGAAAGGGTGAAGCTTTCTTT.

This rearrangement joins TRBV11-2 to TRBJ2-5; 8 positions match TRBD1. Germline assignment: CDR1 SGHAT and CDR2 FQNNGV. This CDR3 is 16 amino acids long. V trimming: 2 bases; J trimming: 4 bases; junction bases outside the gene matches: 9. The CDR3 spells CASSLYDGQGTETQYF. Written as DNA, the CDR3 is TGTGCCAGCAGCTTATATGATGGACAGGGAACAGAGACCCAGTACTTC.

CDR3 sequence (DNA): TGTGCCAGCAGCCACTGGGCCCCAGGCAGCTACTCCTACGAGCAGTACTTC. Translation gives CASSHWAPGSYSYEQYF. The chain carries TRBV5-5 and TRBJ2-7; D call uncertain. The CDR3 has 17 amino acids. The germline V and J ends were trimmed by 4 bases and 0 bases, with 20 bases remaining between them. The germline V gene has CDR1 SGHKS and CDR2 YYEKEE (reference sequence).

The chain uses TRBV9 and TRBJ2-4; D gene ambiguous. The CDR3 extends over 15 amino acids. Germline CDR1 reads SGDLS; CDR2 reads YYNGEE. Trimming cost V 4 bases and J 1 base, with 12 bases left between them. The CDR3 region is CASSPEFFAKNIQYF. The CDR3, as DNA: TGTGCCAGCAGCCCAGAATTTTTCGCCAAAAACATTCAGTACTTC.

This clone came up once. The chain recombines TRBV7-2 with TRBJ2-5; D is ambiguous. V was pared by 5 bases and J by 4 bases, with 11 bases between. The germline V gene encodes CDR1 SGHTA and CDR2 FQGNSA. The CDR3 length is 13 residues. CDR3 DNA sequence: TGTGCCAGCAGCCCCAGACTTGGAGAGACCCAGTACTTC. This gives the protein CASSPRLGETQYF.

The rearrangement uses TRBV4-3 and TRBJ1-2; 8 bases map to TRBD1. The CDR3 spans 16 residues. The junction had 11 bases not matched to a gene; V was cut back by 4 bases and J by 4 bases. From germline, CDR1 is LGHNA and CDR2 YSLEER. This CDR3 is CASSPTGQGLIYGYTF. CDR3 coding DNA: TGCGCCAGCAGCCCAACCGGACAGGGTCTCATCTATGGCTACACCTTC.

The CDR3 loop reads CASSPVEERYNTGELFF. The DNA of the CDR3 is TGTGCCAGCAGCCCCGTCGAGGAGCGGTATAACACCGGGGAGCTGTTTTTT. The chain carries TRBV7-9 and TRBJ2-2, with D perhaps TRBD2 (5 bases). With 5 bases removed from V and 2 bases from J, the gap between germline ends came to 18 bases. The CDR3 length is 17 residues. From germline, CDR1 is SEHNR and CDR2 FQNEAQ (reference sequence). The full variable domain, rest sourced from reference TRBV7-9 and TRBJ2-2, is DTGVSQNPRHKITKRGQNVTFRCDPISEHNRLYWYRQTLGQGPEFLTYFQNEAQLEKSRLLSDRFSAERPKGSFSTLEIQRTEQGDSAMYLCASSPVEERYNTGELFFGEGSRLTVL.

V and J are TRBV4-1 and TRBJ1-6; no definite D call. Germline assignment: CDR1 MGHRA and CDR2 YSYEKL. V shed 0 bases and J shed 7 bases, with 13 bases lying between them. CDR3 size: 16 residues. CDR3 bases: TGCGCCAGCAGCCAAGATGCGGGTTTTGCGAATTCACCCCTCCACTTT. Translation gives CASSQDAGFANSPLHF.

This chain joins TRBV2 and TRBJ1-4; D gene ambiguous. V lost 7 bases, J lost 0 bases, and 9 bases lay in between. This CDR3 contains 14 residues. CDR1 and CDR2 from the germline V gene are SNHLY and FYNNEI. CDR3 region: CASKNVATNEKLFF. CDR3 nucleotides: TGTGCCAGCAAGAACGTCGCAACTAATGAAAAACTGTTTTTT.

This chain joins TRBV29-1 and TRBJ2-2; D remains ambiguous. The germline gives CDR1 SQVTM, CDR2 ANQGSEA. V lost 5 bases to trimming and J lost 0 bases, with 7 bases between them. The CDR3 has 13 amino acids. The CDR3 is CSVSSSNTGELFF. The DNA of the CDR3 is TGCAGCGTTTCCTCGTCGAACACCGGGGAGCTGTTTTTT.

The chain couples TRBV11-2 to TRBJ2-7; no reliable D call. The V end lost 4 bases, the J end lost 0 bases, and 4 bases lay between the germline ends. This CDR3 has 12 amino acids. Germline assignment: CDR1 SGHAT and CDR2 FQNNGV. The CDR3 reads CASSSSSYEQYF. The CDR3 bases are TGTGCCAGCAGCTCATCCTCCTACGAGCAGTACTTC.

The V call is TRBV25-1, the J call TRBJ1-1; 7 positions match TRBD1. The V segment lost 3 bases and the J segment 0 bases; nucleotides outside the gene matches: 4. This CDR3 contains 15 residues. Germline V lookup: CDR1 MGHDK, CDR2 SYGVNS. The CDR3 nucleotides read TGTGCCAGCAGTGAGCAGGGGGTGATGAACACTGAAGCTTTCTTT. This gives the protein CASSEQGVMNTEAFF.

In DNA form, the CDR3 reads TGCGCCAGCAGCTTGGTCGGCCCGTCGTTCGGAAACACCATATATTTT. Amino acid sequence: CASSLVGPSFGNTIYF. J is TRBJ1-3 and V is TRBV5-1; D remains unclear. Germline V lookup: CDR1 SGHRS, CDR2 YFSETQ. V lost 0 bases to trimming and J lost 4 bases, with 14 bases between them. This CDR3 comprises 16 residues.

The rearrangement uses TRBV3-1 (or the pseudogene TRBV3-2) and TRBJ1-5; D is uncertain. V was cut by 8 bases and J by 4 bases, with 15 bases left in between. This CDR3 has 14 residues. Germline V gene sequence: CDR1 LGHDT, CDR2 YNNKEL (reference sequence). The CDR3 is CASSRGRENQPQHF. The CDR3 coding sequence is TGTGCCAGCTCCCGAGGCCGAGAGAATCAGCCCCAGCATTTT.

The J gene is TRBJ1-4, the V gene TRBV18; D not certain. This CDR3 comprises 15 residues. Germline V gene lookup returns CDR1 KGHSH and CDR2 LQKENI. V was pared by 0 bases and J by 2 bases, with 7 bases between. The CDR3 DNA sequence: TGTGCCAGCTCACCACCGAGAGCCACTAATGAAAAACTGTTTTTT. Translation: CASSPPRATNEKLFF.

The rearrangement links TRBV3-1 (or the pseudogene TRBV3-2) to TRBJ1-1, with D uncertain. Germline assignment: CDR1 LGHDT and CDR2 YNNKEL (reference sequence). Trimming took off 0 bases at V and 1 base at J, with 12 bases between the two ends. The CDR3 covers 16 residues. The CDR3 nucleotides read TGTGCCAGCAGCCAAGATCGTACGGGAAAGAACACTGAAGCTTTCTTT. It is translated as CASSQDRTGKNTEAFF.

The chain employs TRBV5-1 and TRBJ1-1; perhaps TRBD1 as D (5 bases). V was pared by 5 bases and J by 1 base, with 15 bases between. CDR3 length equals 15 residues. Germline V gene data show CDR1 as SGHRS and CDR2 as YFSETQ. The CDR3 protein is CASSSGWTPNTEAFF. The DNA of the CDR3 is TGCGCCAGCAGTTCGGGCTGGACACCGAACACTGAAGCTTTCTTT.

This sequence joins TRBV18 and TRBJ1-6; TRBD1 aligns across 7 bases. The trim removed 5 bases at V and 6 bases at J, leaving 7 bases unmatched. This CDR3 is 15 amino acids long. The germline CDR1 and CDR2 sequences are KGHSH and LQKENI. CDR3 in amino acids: CASSSGQAVNSPLHF. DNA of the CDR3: TGTGCCAGCTCATCTGGACAGGCGGTTAATTCACCCCTCCACTTT. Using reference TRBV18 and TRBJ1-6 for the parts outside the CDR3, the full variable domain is NAGVMQNPRHLVRRRGQEARLRCSPMKGHSHVYWYRQLPEEGLKFMVYLQKENIIDESGMPKERFSAEFPKEGPSILRIQQVVRGDSAAYFCASSSGQAVNSPLHFGNGTRLTVT.

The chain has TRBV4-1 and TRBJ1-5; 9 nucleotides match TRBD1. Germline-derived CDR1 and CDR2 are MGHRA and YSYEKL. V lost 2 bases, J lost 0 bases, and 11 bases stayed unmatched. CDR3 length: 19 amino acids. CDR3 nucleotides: TGCGCCAGCAGCCAAACAGGGGGCTTCCCTCTTTATAGCAATCAGCCCCAGCATTTT. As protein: CASSQTGGFPLYSNQPQHF.

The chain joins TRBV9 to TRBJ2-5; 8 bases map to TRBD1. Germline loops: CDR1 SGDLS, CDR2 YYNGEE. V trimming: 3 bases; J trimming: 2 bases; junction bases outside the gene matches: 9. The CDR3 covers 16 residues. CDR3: CASSARTGWGQETQYF. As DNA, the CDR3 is TGTGCCAGCAGCGCCCGGACAGGGTGGGGTCAAGAGACCCAGTACTTC.

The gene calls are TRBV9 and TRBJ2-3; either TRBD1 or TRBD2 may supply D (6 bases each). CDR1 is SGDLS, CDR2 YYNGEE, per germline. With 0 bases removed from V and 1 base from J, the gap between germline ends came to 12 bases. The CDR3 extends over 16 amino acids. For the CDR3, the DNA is TGTGCCAGCAGCGTAGGGGGGGCCCTTGGCACAGATACGCAGTATTTT. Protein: CASSVGGALGTDTQYF.

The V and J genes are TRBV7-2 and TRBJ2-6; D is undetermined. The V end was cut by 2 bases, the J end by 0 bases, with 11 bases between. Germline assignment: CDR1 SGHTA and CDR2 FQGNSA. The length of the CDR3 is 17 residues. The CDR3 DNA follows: TGTGCCAGCAGCTTAACGGCCCGAACCTCTGGGGCCAACGTCCTGACTTTC. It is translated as CASSLTARTSGANVLTF.

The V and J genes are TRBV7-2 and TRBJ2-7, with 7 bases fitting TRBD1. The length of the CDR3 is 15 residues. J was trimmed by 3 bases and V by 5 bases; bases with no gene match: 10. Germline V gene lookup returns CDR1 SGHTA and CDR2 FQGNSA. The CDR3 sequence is CASSLGSGGYYEQYF. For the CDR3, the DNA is TGTGCCAGCAGCCTTGGATCAGGGGGATACTACGAGCAGTACTTC. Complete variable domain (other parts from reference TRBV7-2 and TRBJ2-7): GAGVSQSPSNKVTEKGKDVELRCDPISGHTALYWYRQSLGQGLEFLIYFQGNSAPDKSGLPSDRFSAERTGGSVSTLTIQRTQQEDSAVYLCASSLGSGGYYEQYFGPGTRLTVT.

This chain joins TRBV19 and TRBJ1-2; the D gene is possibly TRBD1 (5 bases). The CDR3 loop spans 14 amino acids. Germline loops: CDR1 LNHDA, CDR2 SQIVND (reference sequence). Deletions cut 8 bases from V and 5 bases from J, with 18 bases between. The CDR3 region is CASRHLGTAYGYTF. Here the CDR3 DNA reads TGTGCCAGTCGACACCTGGGGACGGCATATGGCTACACCTTC.

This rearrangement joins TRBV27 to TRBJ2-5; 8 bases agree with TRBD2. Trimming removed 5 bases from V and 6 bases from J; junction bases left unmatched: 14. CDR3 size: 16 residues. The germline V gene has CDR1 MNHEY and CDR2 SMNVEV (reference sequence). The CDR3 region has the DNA TGTGCCAGCAGTCCCCCTCCGGGACTAGTCATGAAGACCCAGTACTTC. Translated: CASSPPPGLVMKTQYF.

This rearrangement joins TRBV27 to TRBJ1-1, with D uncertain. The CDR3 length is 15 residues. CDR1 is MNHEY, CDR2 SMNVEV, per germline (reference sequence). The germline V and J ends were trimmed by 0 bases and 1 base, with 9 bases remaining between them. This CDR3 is CASSLSGEGNTEAFF. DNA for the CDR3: TGTGCCAGCAGTTTATCTGGTGAGGGGAACACTGAAGCTTTCTTT.